This entry concerns a single TCR beta chain. The antigen remains undetermined. Mouse gene names and germline throughout. Read data end 1 residue before the CDR3 end; the end is taken from the germline J gene. Time point denoted: mouse harvest day 7 after allogeneic transplant. Each mouse received 10^7 T-cell-depleted marrow cells plus 10^6 splenic CD5+ T cells by tail vein. B6 (H2b) cells into BALB/c (H2d) mice; tissues taken at day 7 or 14. This record belongs to a study of tissue T cells after allogeneic stem cell transplantation. Per germline, CDR1 KGHTA and CDR2 FQNQQP. The CDR3 extends over 14 amino acids. Sequencing used immunoSEQ multiplex PCR; TCRdb keeps in-frame clones, though not all of them. The top ten hold roughly 1.5% of the sample, which has about 8,700 clones, less than 55% seen once. Study results and caveats: TCR repertoires tracked anatomic similarity, regardless of disease or transplant status. Tissue-detected TCR repertoire was only partly captured by blood and spleen T cells. Alloreactivity or antigen specificity of tissue TCRs was not determined; some clones might be host cells.

Sequencing input: skin. This clonotype originated in a female BALB/c mouse given C57BL/6 T cells with graft-versus-host disease after an allogeneic hematopoietic cell transplant. The chain uses TRBV23 and TRBJ2-2. CDR3 loop: CSSSQLQNTGQLYF. Incomplete CDR3 DNA: TGCTCCAGCAGTCAACTCCAAAACACCGGGCAGCTCTAC. Full variable domain (missing parts from reference TRBV23 and TRBJ2-2): DAAVTQKPRYLIKMKGQEAEMKCIPEKGHTAVFWYQQKQSKELKFLIYFQNQQPLDQIDMVKERFSAVCPSSSLCSLGIRTCEAEDSALYLCSSSQLQNTGQLYFGEGSKLTVL.